This T cell receptor (beta chain) was recorded in a study of cytomegalovirus exposure and HLA in healthy donors (dated by TCRdb to 2016 to 2017). For the study in its entirety: In an earlier analysis of roughly 500 of the donors, 276 Gb of sequence data and just under 120 million unique TCR beta sequences from about 190 million T cells were reported. Donor age, sex, ethnicity and CMV serostatus were compiled together with the repertoire data. Approximately 300 gigabases of sequencing data and approximately 91 million unique TCR sequences made up an early release that covered about 640 HLA-typed donors. All discovery cohort repertoires had been generated using a single sequencing platform. The genetic ancestry cluster associated with self-reported Caucasian donors included 81% of the 398 genotyped donors. To study patterns of TCR occurrence, a later analysis re-analyzed previously published TCR beta repertoires from 550 to 800 donors and added high-resolution HLA genotyping. Across 300 to 400 genotyped donors of the cohort, an average of approximately 240,000 unique TCR beta nucleotide sequences per donor were sequenced, and around 19% of those sequences were non-productive. The study combined high-throughput TCR immunosequencing, statistical association of individual TCRs with disease status, and machine learning to predict cytomegalovirus infection status. In addition to the first cohort of around 670 subjects, a separate validation cohort of around 110 different subjects was used. In a later genetic analysis, genome-wide SNP genotypes for about three fifths of the roughly 670 donors were used, and that subset was treated as a discovery cohort. To decide whether each TCR beta V gene segment behaved as functional or pseudogenic, an earlier analysis of fewer than 750 of the donors relied on high-throughput TCR beta sequencing. Rather than drawing on any new phenotypic data, the later analysis identified candidate immune exposures from TCR beta sequences and the way those sequences occurred across donors. HLA typing included class I and class II loci at four-digit resolution. Four or five DR-DQ haplotypes were handled as single units for association and clustering because linkage in the cohort was strong. Typing coverage differed by locus: A, B, C, DRB1 and DQB1 were typed in about 629-630 donors, DQA1 in 522, DPA1 in approximately 600, and DPB1 in around 440. The study was designed to test whether signatures of past pathogen exposure could be identified by cataloging public T cell receptors. Using immunosequencing, the study profiled T cell repertoires from 666 subjects and related those repertoires to cytomegalovirus serostatus. The paper as a whole reports these results and caveats: A later genetic analysis reported fewer N-insertions in productive TCRs among donors in an Asian-associated ancestry cluster than the roughly 650-donor mean. Several of the top co-occurrence clusters appeared to be linked to parvovirus B19, influenza, CMV and Epstein-Barr virus, according to a later analysis. According to a later analysis, TCR association rates differed among HLA loci, with DRB1 alleles showing the most associated TCRs and HLA-C alleles showing the fewest. Immune exposure information for the cohort was limited to CMV serostatus. Because HLA typing was unavailable for some donors at each locus, only the typed subset was used in association tests. In this cohort, only TCR beta chains were sequenced, and detectable features were limited by the absence of alpha or paired-chain data. Because the 87-base-pair reads could not distinguish some IMGT-functional V segments, including TRBV6-2 and TRBV6-3, those segments were excluded. In a later analysis, most CMV-associated TCR beta chains were found to appear HLA-restricted, with HLA associations seemingly driven largely by CMV exposure. The classifier was reported to diagnose cytomegalovirus status with high specificity and sensitivity in both the original and validation cohorts. When HLA alleles, especially DR and DQ, strongly co-occurred, attributing TCR associations to individual alleles was difficult. Compared with equally common non-associated chains, HLA-associated TCR beta chains in a later analysis were more clonally expanded and had lower generation probabilities. In an earlier analysis of 587 of the donors, most TCR beta V segments appeared in productive rearrangements about 87% or about 30% of the time, broadly matching IMGT annotations. In vitro tests confirmed that a few of the cytomegalovirus-associated TCR beta chains recognize cytomegalovirus antigens. Most TCR sequences were observed very rarely across donors, whereas some public TCRs were present in many individuals. It was suggested by the authors that the approach could potentially be generalized to other disease states and immunological phenotypes. A later genetic analysis associated a missense DCLRE1C variant with V-gene and J-gene trimming of TCR beta chains, and an independent cohort replicated the association. Sequencing depth was assumed to be roughly uniform across donors in the presence/absence analyses, though that assumption may not hold. A cluster of highly shared sequence variants was judged likely to represent a technical artifact of the sequencing pipeline. Correlated functional status among segregating V segments might reflect linkage disequilibrium, but an unknown experimental factor could not be ruled out. A total of 150 to 200 TCR beta chains were listed by the study as associated with cytomegalovirus. A further reported finding was that TCR beta sequences accurately predicted the HLA-A and HLA-B alleles for most subjects in the first cohort. Because counts were too low, about 15 rarely observed V segments, including chromosome 9 orphons, were left out of the earlier analysis of about 620 of the donors. At a false discovery rate of 0.05, a later analysis linked around 15,000 TCR beta sequences to specific HLA alleles.

About this clone itself: The clone's antigen remains unknown.

Library preparation used the immunoSEQ multiplex PCR assay. The multiplex PCR relied on a mix of 60 forward primers for TCR Vbeta segments and 13 reverse primers for TCR Jbeta segments. A multiplex PCR assay on genomic DNA amplified the CDR3 region of rearranged TCR beta genes. Amplified TCR beta libraries were sequenced as 87-base-pair reads on the Illumina HiSeq System. The study's own analysis went as follows. A later analysis tallied about 77 million unique TCR beta chains across the 600 to 700 repertoires, and about 10 million of those chains were shared by two or more donors. Raw reads were error-corrected and collapsed into unique sequences by a nearest-neighbor algorithm in which closely related sequences were merged to remove PCR and sequencing errors. Alignment of CDR3 sequences to IMGT reference sequences was used to assign V, D and J gene segments. For a sequence to be retained, at least a six-nucleotide match to both a V gene segment and a J gene segment was required. A rearrangement was called productive if the CDR3 had no stop codons and remained in frame with V and J, and every other rearrangement was called non-productive. CDR3 was defined according to IMGT convention as the region running from the second conserved V-encoded cysteine to the conserved J-encoded phenylalanine. Sequences without an unambiguous match to a single V gene segment were excluded from the earlier analysis of several hundred of the donors. In an earlier analysis of roughly 600 of the donors, a V segment was called functional when productive rearrangements were above 56.7%, and segregating when the standard deviation between donors exceeded 5%. A statistical classification framework was built for diagnosing cytomegalovirus status from the catalog of TCR beta chain sequences. A later analysis assigned V and J genes by comparing TCR nucleotide sequences with IMGT/GENE-DB human TR gene sequences. In a later analysis, CDR3 sequences and most-parsimonious VDJ recombination scenarios were assigned using the TCRdist pipeline. A later analysis defined each TCR beta chain by its CDR3 amino acid sequence plus V-gene family, and excluded reads lacking a unique V-gene family. As a way to deal with suspected cross-contamination and a sequencing artifact, a later analysis dropped roughly 600 nucleotide sequences that were highly shared and had low generation probability. A later analysis calculated a clonal expansion index for each public chain from normalized within-repertoire ranks of inferred template counts. In a later analysis, generation probabilities were computed with a VDJ recombination model fitted to out-of-frame rearrangements, and the resulting probabilities were checked against IGoR. In a later analysis, TCR-TCR, TCR-HLA and TCR-CMV co-occurrence was scored with hypergeometric tests, and a repertoire-size bias correction was applied to TCR pairs. To estimate false discovery rates, a later analysis permuted the HLA or CMV assignments 20 times. A later analysis grouped co-occurring TCRs with DBSCAN, adding TCRdist sequence similarity when clustering within HLA-allele-positive subsets. Co-occurrence clustering excluded repertoires with fewer than 30,000 or more than 120,000 public chains, plus five with anomalous nucleotide sharing. The immuneACCESS repertoire file appears here via TCRdb, limited to in-frame rearrangements. These files lack a portion of the clones; in checked studies, under half of the deficit traces to unresolved V genes, and the cause of the others is not known. That table is the source of V, J and clone size, and D and trimming were worked out from the DNA. The sample's table covers about 140,000 clones. Under 3.5% of the sample is in the top ten clones.

Deletion took 6 bases off V and 11 bases off J, with a span of 17 bases between the germline ends. CDR3 length: 13 amino acids, cysteine to phenylalanine. Only CDR3 DNA is held: 39 bases, read in frame from base 1. The germline V gene specifies ENHRY as CDR1 and SYGVKD as CDR2. The cohort comprised around 700 healthy bone marrow donors. At the time of sampling, all cohort members were nominally healthy, though unrecorded immune exposures were likely present. The donor tested CMV seronegative and was one of the 352 seronegative cohort members. Every donor gave a peripheral blood sample, and the peripheral blood mononuclear cells from that sample were used for TCR beta sequencing. Genomic DNA was extracted from the blood cell samples with the Qiagen DNeasy Blood Extraction Kit.

This TCR derives from a man aged 40-50 years in good health and CMV-seronegative. The chain couples TRBV10-3 to TRBJ1-5; no D gene can be assigned with confidence. Specimen: PBMCs. At the DNA level, the sequence is TGTGCCATCAGCCGTTCGACTATCGAGGCCCAGCATTTT. Translated, this gives CAISRSTIEAQHF.